This entry concerns a single TCR beta chain. This clonotype was detected a few times. No antigen is known for it. Per-base qualities were not stored, and no clone one base away is much larger. Libraries were made using RACE. The sample was run on a NextSeq 500. During library preparation, unique molecular identifiers were attached to individual cDNA molecules so that TCRs could be counted quantitatively and reproducibly. From each blood RNA sample, both TCR alpha and TCR beta chains were sequenced. The original pipeline was this. Samples had a median of 95,638 TCRs, with a range from roughly 23,224 to 700,000. The Decombinator software suite was used to annotate the V, J and CDR3 of the TCR reads. For the PS versus PT1 abundance plots, all samples were subsampled to the same number of TCRs (28,000). Expanded TCRs were defined as absent before sensitization and observed at least eight times at the 2-week time point. TCRdb passed the public sequencing reads through fastp at Q25 and MiXCR, retaining productive beta sequences. For every CDR3 protein sequence, its rows merge into one entry that carries the most common genes and DNA. In this record, the V and J calls reflect TCRdb's handling and not the investigators' own analysis. In all, the sample holds some 360,000 distinct CDR3 sequences, and about 5.1% of those were seen once. 2.6% of the sample lies in the top ten.

The data originate from a study of human T cells and chemical hapten exposure (dated by TCRdb to the early 2020s). Regarding the research as a whole: For sensitization, 2% DPC in acetone was applied to a 2 cm by 2 cm area of upper inner arm skin. For TCR sequencing, blood came from 25 to 35 alopecia patients at anywhere from one to four time points (pre-sensitization, 2, 6 and 24 weeks). Patch testing was done on the upper back using Finn chambers containing 0.01% DPC, and results were scored after 6 days according to International Contact Dermatitis Research Group standards. In alopecia patients, the study followed how the peripheral blood TCR repertoire changed in vivo over primary and secondary sensitization to diphenylcyclopropenone (DPC), a hapten. Throughout the study period of roughly 24 weeks, patients also received therapeutic DPC doses to the scalp every week. The mostly female patient cohort included alopecia areata with under or over 50% scalp involvement, alopecia totalis and alopecia universalis. Libraries were pooled for sequencing, and per-sample TCR yields varied mainly because of small differences in library volumes within the pool. Blood samples were taken from patients before sensitization (week 0) and then at 2, 6 and about 24 weeks after DPC sensitization.

The time point label on this specimen signifies: pre-sensitization, week 0. Reading the label with the study, this specimen's treatment or condition is: therapeutic diphenylcyclopropenone sensitization with weekly scalp DPC. At every patch-test visit, the blood draw took place before the patch test was put on. To be eligible, patients had to be aged 18 to 70, diagnosed with alopecia and judged suitable for DPC therapy, while pregnant patients were excluded. Unfractionated whole blood was collected in Tempus Blood RNA tubes, and total RNA was extracted from that blood. Points the paper makes about the study in general: Repeated subsampling changed both the strength of the expansion versus patch-test correlation and the threshold at which the correlation became significant. A positive correlation was found between the number of PT1 expanded TCRs and patch test score, with significance reached at thresholds 8, 16 and 32 but not 4. The number of TCRs above 1 in 1000 frequency did not change with DPC sensitization; there was no evidence of global repertoire structure alterations. Expanded TCRs formed significantly more large CDR3 similarity clusters than pre-sensitization or healthy control sets, consistent with antigen-driven responses. Because all patients had alopecia, a presumed autoimmune disease, the immune response of the patients might differ from that of healthy individuals.

Trimming takes 6 bases from V and 2 bases from J, and the germline ends sit 11 bases apart. The CDR1 and CDR2 encoded by the germline V gene are SQVTM and ANQGSEA. There are 12 amino acids in the CDR3, from cysteine to phenylalanine inclusive. Only the CDR3 part of the read is kept: 36 bases, read in frame from the first base. The clonotype comes from a woman aged 45-65 years with alopecia areata. Some clones in this sample may be carry-over from other donors' samples. This sequence uses TRBV29-1 and TRBJ2-7; TRBD1 is perhaps the D gene, given 6 matching bases. The specimen comprised whole blood, sampled in connection with sensitization to the hapten diphenylcyclopropenone (DPC). The CDR3: CSVPQGAYEQYF. The DNA reads TGCAGCGTCCCACAGGGCGCCTACGAGCAGTACTTC.